This T cell receptor beta chain was retrieved from a study of T cells in Graves' hyperthyroidism and ophthalmopathy. The sample holds a few counts of this clonotype. At one boundary the junction diverges from the germline segment, which might be a read error. Amplified TCR beta CDR3 regions derived from RNA transcripts. First-round RT-PCR with HTBI primers amplified the TCR CDR3 region. TCRdb analysed the multiplex PCR reads with MiXCR anew, one entry per CDR3 protein. The sample has 500,000 to 750,000 distinct CDR3 sequences, around 46% seen once; the top ten hold 7.5% to 8.5%. Per germline, CDR1 SEHNR and CDR2 FQNEAQ (reference sequence). The CDR3 extends over 16 amino acids.

The receptor's source is a woman between 18 and 29 years old with Graves' hyperthyroidism. The chain uses TRBV7-9 and TRBJ2-2, with TRBD2 matching over 11 bases. Sequenced sample: peripheral blood or thyroid tissue (not recorded which). The CDR3 bases are TGTGCCAGCAGCCTACTAGCGGGAGTAGCAGGGAATGAGCAGTTTTTT. Translated: CASSLLAGVAGNEQFF.